This T cell receptor beta chain was identified during a study of T cell responses to AZD1222 COVID-19 vaccine. Study overall: Researchers grouped second doses given at about 4 or about 12 weeks into one pool.

Study results and limitations: Of spike-specific TCRs, nearly half reportedly target regions left unmutated in variants.

TCRdb's copy holds only in-frame clones and misses some; the assay was immunoSEQ multiplex PCR. The table has 100,000 to 150,000 clones, about 85% seen once. CDR3 size: 18 residues. Unmatched junction bases numbered 14, after V lost 4 bases and J lost 3 bases. Germline-derived CDR1 and CDR2 are SGHDN and FVKESK. Only a few counts were recorded for this clone. What it binds is unknown. The sequences come from peripheral blood, collected on day 0 of AZD1222 vaccination. The TCR comes from an adult in good health. The V gene is TRBV14, the J gene TRBJ1-3; 8 nucleotides agree with TRBD1. The CDR3 nucleotides are TGTGCCAGCAGCCTAGGACAGGGCCTTGAGTTGTTTGGAAACACCATATATTTT. This translates into CASSLGQGLELFGNTIYF.